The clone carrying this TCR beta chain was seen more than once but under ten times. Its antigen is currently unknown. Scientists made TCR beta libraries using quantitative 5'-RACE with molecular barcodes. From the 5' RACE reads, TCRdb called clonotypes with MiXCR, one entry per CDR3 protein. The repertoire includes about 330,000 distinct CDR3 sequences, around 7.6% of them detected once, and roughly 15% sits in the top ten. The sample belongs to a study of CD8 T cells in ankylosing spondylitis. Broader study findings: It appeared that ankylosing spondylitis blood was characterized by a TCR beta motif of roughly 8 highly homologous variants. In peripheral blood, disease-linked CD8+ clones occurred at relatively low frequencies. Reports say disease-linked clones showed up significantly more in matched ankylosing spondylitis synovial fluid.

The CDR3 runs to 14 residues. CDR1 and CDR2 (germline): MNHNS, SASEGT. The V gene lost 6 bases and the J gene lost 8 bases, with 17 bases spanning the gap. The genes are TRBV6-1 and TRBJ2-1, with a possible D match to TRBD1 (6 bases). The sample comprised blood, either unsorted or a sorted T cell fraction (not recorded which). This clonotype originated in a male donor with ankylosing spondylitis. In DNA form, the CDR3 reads TGTGCCAGCAGCCGCTCCCACAGGGCCGATGAGCAGTTCTTC. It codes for CASSRSHRADEQFF.